This is a list of T cell receptor beta chains from one sample in a study of T cells in Graves' hyperthyroidism and ophthalmopathy. MiXCR was run by TCRdb on the multiplex PCR reads, yielding one entry per CDR3 protein. The sample lists under 450,000 distinct CDR3 sequences; 15% to 18% were seen once. What was sequenced was blood. The receptor set was obtained from a woman aged 18 to 35 with Graves' hyperthyroidism. Both conserved end residues are part of each CDR3. A D gene is named only where the DNA matches it firmly. Some rows have no size entry. The others give once, few or many, or a class for an expanded clone.

D,J,V,length,size,DNA,CDR3
TRBD2,TRBJ2-7,TRBV5-6,15,many,TGTGCCAGCAGCCATTCGGGACTAGTGGCCTACGAGCAGTACTTC,CASSHSGLVAYEQYF
TRBD1,TRBJ1-5,TRBV4-1,15,few,TGCGCCAGCAGCCAGTCGGGACAGAGAGGACAGCCCCAGCATTTT,CASSQSGQRGQPQHF
.,TRBJ2-2,TRBV6-1,14,.,TGTGCCAGCAGTCAGTACAGTATGACCGGGGAGCTGTTTTTT,CASSQYSMTGELFF
.,TRBJ1-5,TRBV12-3/TRBV12-4,14,many,TGTGCCAGCAGTCGGGCAGGGATGGATCAGCCCCAGCATTTT,CASSRAGMDQPQHF
.,TRBJ2-1,TRBV10-3,17,.,TGTGCCATCAGTGAGTCAAAGCGCCAGAGCTCCTACAATGGGCAGTTCTTC,CAISESKRQSSYNGQFF
TRBD1,TRBJ1-2,TRBV12-3/TRBV12-4,16,many,TGTGCCAGCAGTTTAGGAGGACAGGGGGCTGTCTATGGCTACACCTTC,CASSLGGQGAVYGYTF
TRBD1,TRBJ1-3,TRBV7-9,12,.,TGTGCCAGCAGCTTTACAGGGGACACCATATATTTT,CASSFTGDTIYF
.,TRBJ2-3,TRBV7-2,13,few,TGTGCCAGCAGCGAACAGGGTGCAGATACGCAGTATTTT,CASSEQGADTQYF
.,TRBJ2-1,TRBV7-2,16,many,TGTGCCAGCAGCTCAGAGGTCCATCCGCCCTACAATGAGCAGTTCTTC,CASSSEVHPPYNEQFF
.,TRBJ1-2,TRBV12-3/TRBV12-4,13,few,TGTGCCAGCAGTCTACTAGGGTTCTATGGCTACACCTTC,CASSLLGFYGYTF
.,TRBJ1-4,TRBV6-1,13,.,TGTGCCAGCGAGGGCTTGACTAATGAAAAACTGTTTTTT,CASEGLTNEKLFF
.,TRBJ1-2,TRBV9,12,few,TGTGCCAGCAGCTCAGAAGGCCCGGGCTACACCTTC,CASSSEGPGYTF
TRBD1,TRBJ2-5,TRBV25-1,13,.,TGTGCCAGCACCGAAGGGGGCGGGGAGACCCAGTACTTC,CASTEGGGETQYF